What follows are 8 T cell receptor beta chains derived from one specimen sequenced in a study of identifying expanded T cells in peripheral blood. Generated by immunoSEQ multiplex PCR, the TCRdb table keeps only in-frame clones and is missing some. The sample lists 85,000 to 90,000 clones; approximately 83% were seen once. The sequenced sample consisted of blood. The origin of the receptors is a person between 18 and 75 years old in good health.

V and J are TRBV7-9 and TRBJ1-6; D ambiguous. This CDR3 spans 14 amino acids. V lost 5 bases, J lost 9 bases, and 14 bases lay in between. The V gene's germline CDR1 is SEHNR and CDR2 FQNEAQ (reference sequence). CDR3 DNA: TGTGCCAGCAGCCACCCCACCCCGGGTTCACCCCTCCACTTT. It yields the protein CASSHPTPGSPLHF.

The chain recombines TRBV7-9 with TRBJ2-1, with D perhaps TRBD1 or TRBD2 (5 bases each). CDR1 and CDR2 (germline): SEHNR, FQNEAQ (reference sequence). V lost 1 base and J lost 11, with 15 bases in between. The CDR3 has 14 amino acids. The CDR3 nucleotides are TGTGCCAGCAGCTTAGAGAGACAGCGGATAAAGCAGTTCTTC. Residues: CASSLERQRIKQFF.

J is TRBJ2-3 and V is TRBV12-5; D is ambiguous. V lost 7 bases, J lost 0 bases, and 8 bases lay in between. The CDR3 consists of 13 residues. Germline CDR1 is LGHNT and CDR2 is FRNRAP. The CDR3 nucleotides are TGTGCTAGTGTGTATGGCAGCACAGATACGCAGTATTTT. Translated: CASVYGSTDTQYF.

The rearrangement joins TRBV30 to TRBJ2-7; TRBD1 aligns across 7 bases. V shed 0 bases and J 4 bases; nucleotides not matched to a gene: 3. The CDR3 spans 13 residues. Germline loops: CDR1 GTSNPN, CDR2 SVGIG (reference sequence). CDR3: CAWSVDREYEQYF. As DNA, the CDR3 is TGTGCCTGGAGTGTAGACAGGGAATACGAGCAGTACTTC. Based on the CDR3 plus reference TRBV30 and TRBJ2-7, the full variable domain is SQTIHQWPATLVQPVGSPLSLECTVEGTSNPNLYWYRQAAGRGLQLLFYSVGIGQISSEVPQNLSASRPQDRQFILSSKKLLLSDSGFYLCAWSVDREYEQYFGPGTRLTVT.

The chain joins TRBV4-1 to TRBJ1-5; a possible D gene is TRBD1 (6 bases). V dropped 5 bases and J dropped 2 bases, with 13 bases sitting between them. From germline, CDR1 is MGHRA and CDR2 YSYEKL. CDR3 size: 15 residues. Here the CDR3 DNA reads TGCGCCAGCAGCGTACAGGGTGCGGGCAATCAGCCCCAGCATTTT. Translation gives CASSVQGAGNQPQHF.

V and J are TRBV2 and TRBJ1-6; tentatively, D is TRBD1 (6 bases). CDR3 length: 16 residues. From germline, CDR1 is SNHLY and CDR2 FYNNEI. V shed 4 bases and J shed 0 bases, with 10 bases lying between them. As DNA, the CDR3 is TGTGCCAGCAGTGGAGACAGGAGCTCCTATAATTCACCCCTCCACTTT. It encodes CASSGDRSSYNSPLHF.

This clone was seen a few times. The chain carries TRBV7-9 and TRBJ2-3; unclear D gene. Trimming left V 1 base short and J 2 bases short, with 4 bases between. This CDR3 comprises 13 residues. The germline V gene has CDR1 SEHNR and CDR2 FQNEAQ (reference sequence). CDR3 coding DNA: TGTGCCAGCAGCTTAGACATCACAGATACGCAGTATTTT. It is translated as CASSLDITDTQYF. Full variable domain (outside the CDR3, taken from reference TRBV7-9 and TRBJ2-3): DTGVSQNPRHKITKRGQNVTFRCDPISEHNRLYWYRQTLGQGPEFLTYFQNEAQLEKSRLLSDRFSAERPKGSFSTLEIQRTEQGDSAMYLCASSLDITDTQYFGPGTRLTVL.

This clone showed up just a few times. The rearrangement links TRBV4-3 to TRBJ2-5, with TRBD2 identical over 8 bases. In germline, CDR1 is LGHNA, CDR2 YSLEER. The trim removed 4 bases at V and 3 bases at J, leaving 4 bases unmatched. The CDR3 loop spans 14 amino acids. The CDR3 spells CASSPGLGEETQYF. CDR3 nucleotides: TGCGCCAGCAGCCCGGGACTAGGGGAAGAGACCCAGTACTTC.